These 27 T cell receptor beta chains were all obtained from the same sample, sequenced in a study of HIV-infected children after antiretroviral therapy interruption. The TCR library was built from RNA with a 3' RACE protocol and unique molecular identifiers. TCRdb itself ran the 3' RACE reads through MiXCR, one entry per CDR3 protein. The sample carries approximately 89,000 distinct CDR3 sequences, about 7.2% recorded once. Treatment: PENTA 11 planned treatment interruption arm or continuous ART arm. The specimen was CD45RA+ CD4+ T cells from PBMCs, pooled from several time points, collected from a donor given antiretroviral therapy, either interrupted or continuous. The subset: naive CD4+ CD45RA+ CD45RO- T cells. The receptors shown here come from a pool of human donors with HIV.

This clonotype was recorded at least ten times. The chain has TRBV12-3 or TRBV12-4 and TRBJ2-1; D remains ambiguous. Between the trimmed V and J ends, which lost 6 bases and 2 bases, there was a span of 11 bases. The CDR3 covers 14 residues. The CDR3 bases are TGTGCCAGCAGCCCCGGACCAACCTACAATGAGCAGTTCTTC. Residues: CASSPGPTYNEQFF.

J is TRBJ2-3 and V is TRBV6-1; D gene ambiguous. Trimming removed 2 bases at V and 4 bases at J, with 13 bases between. CDR1 MNHNS and CDR2 SASEGT come from the germline V gene. This CDR3 spans 15 amino acids. Here the CDR3 DNA reads TGTGCCAGCAGTGAATCTGGGTCGGGCGCAGATACGCAGTATTTT. It specifies CASSESGSGADTQYF.

The gene calls are TRBV18 and TRBJ2-7; D might be TRBD1 (8 bases). The germline CDR1 and CDR2 sequences are KGHSH and LQKENI. V lost 3 bases, J lost 2 bases, and 14 bases lay in between. The CDR3 is made up of 15 amino acids. CDR3 residues: CASSPTGGGPYEQYF. Written as DNA, the CDR3 is TGTGCCAGCTCACCCACAGGGGGGGGCCCCTACGAGCAGTACTTC.

This clonotype was counted ten times or more. The CDR3 coding sequence is TGCAGTGCTAGAGCGGGGGCGAACACCGGGGAGCTGTTTTTT. Protein: CSARAGANTGELFF. The chain is built from TRBV20-1 and TRBJ2-2; weak D call: TRBD2 (6 bases). V was clipped by 1 base and J by 0 bases, with 6 bases between them. CDR1 and CDR2 from the germline V gene are DFQATT and SNEGSKA (reference sequence). The CDR3 loop spans 14 amino acids.

This clonotype was observed many times. The chain couples TRBV10-3 to TRBJ1-5; 10 bases are a match to TRBD1. CDR3 size: 14 residues. Trimming at V came to 6 bases and at J to 6 bases, leaving 5 bases not matched to a gene. Germline V gene lookup returns CDR1 ENHRY and CDR2 SYGVKD. This CDR3 reads CAISSDRGLQPQHF. The CDR3 DNA is TGTGCCATCAGCAGTGACAGGGGGCTTCAGCCCCAGCATTTT.

There are a few counts of this clonotype. This chain connects TRBV12-3 or TRBV12-4 to TRBJ1-1; D is unclear. Trimming pared 7 bases from V and 3 bases from J, leaving 21 bases between. The CDR3 covers 16 residues. This CDR3 is CASTLLLTEGHTEAFF. The CDR3, as DNA: TGTGCCAGCACCCTTTTACTTACGGAGGGTCACACTGAAGCTTTCTTT.

Ten or more counts support this clonotype. The rearrangement links TRBV12-3 or TRBV12-4 to TRBJ1-6, with D uncertain. This CDR3 is 12 amino acids long. Trimming pared 6 bases from V and 8 bases from J, leaving 8 bases between. The CDR3 is CASSREYSPLHF. As DNA, the CDR3 is TGTGCCAGCAGCCGGGAGTATTCACCCCTCCACTTT.

This clonotype was seen a handful of times. V and J are TRBV3-1 and TRBJ1-6; the match to TRBD1 covers 7 bases. The CDR3 loop spans 18 amino acids. Germline V CDR1 and CDR2: LGHDT, YNNKEL (reference sequence). V lost 1 base and J lost 0; bases outside the gene matches: 6. In DNA, the CDR3 is TGTGCCAGCAGCCAAGGACAGGGATTCACCTCCTATAATTCACCCCTCCACTTT. Translated, it gives CASSQGQGFTSYNSPLHF.

In this sample, this clonotype turned up many times. V gene TRBV6-1 combines with J gene TRBJ1-1; 9 bases match TRBD1. The CDR3 totals 16 residues. J lost 1 base, V lost 0 bases, and 3 bases had no gene match. Per the germline V gene, CDR1 is MNHNS and CDR2 is SASEGT. Here the CDR3 DNA reads TGTGCCAGCAGTGAAGCACGGGACAGGGCGAACACTGAAGCTTTCTTT. Translated: CASSEARDRANTEAFF.

The chain carries TRBV7-2 and TRBJ1-6; D remains unclear. Germline V lookup: CDR1 SGHTA, CDR2 FQGNSA. With 5 bases removed from V and 10 bases from J, the gap between germline ends came to 9 bases. The CDR3 extends over 12 amino acids. The CDR3 bases are TGTGCCAGCAGCCGACCATTATCACCCCTCCACTTT. This codes for CASSRPLSPLHF.

The chain links TRBV27 to TRBJ1-4; the D is unclear. The CDR3 sequence is 15 residues long. The germline V gene has CDR1 MNHEY and CDR2 SMNVEV (reference sequence). Trimming took off 5 bases at V and 5 bases at J, with 15 bases between the two ends. The CDR3 region is CASSESSRGNEKLFF. DNA of the CDR3: TGTGCCAGCAGTGAATCGAGCAGAGGAAATGAAAAACTGTTTTTT.

This clonotype came up many times. CDR3 nucleotide sequence: TGTGCCAGCAGTGCCGCCAGGAGGACAGGTACCTGGATGGAGTCTAACTATGGCTACACCTTC. Residues: CASSAARRTGTWMESNYGYTF. The chain couples TRBV6-1 to TRBJ1-2; 7 bases align to TRBD1. Germline CDR1 MNHNS, CDR2 SASEGT. Trimming took 4 bases from V and 0 from J; bases not matched to a gene: 23. The CDR3 has 21 residues.

This clonotype was recorded at least ten times. The chain carries TRBV20-1 and TRBJ1-2; 8 bases are shared with TRBD1. V trimming: 0 bases; J trimming: 4 bases; junction bases outside the gene matches: 7. There are 15 residues in the CDR3. Per the germline V gene, CDR1 is DFQATT and CDR2 is SNEGSKA (reference sequence). CDR3 sequence (DNA): TGCAGTGCTAGAGAGGTGCAGGGGGCCGGCTATGGCTACACCTTC. Amino acid sequence: CSAREVQGAGYGYTF.

A few counts support this clonotype. The chain uses TRBV14 and TRBJ2-1; 7 bases are a match to TRBD1. V lost 4 bases to trimming and J lost 1 base; unmatched junction nucleotides: 10. Germline V gene lookup returns CDR1 SGHDN and CDR2 FVKESK. The CDR3 covers 17 residues. In nucleotides, the CDR3 is TGTGCCAGCAGCCTTCGGACAGGAGTAACTTCCTACAATGAGCAGTTCTTC. Encoded protein: CASSLRTGVTSYNEQFF.

Many counts were recorded for this clonotype. The rearrangement links TRBV5-1 to TRBJ2-3, with D uncertain. The CDR3 loop spans 14 amino acids. Germline V gives CDR1 SGHRS, CDR2 YFSETQ. Trimming removed 1 base at V and 1 base at J, with 7 bases between. Here the CDR3 reads CASSLRLRTDTQYF. CDR3 bases: TGCGCCAGCAGCTTGCGTCTTCGCACAGATACGCAGTATTTT.

The J gene is TRBJ1-5, the V gene TRBV10-2; D unresolved. V lost 3 bases and J lost 7, with 7 bases in between. CDR3 size: 12 residues. CDR1 and CDR2 (germline): WSHSY, SAAADI. The CDR3 region is CASSDVDQPQHF. CDR3 bases: TGCGCCAGCAGTGATGTGGACCAGCCCCAGCATTTT.

This clonotype came up many times. The genes are TRBV10-3 and TRBJ1-2; TRBD1 agrees at 11 bases. The V gene end was trimmed by 7 bases and the J gene end by 6 bases; junction bases not matched to a gene: 10. The CDR3 loop spans 15 amino acids. Germline CDR1 ENHRY, CDR2 SYGVKD. The CDR3 spells CAITPSGDRGDGYTF. The CDR3 DNA reads TGTGCCATCACCCCGTCCGGGGACAGGGGGGATGGCTACACCTTC.

The table lists this clonotype with many counts. This sequence joins TRBV11-2 and TRBJ2-5; either TRBD1 or TRBD2 may fit D (6 bases each). CDR1 SGHAT and CDR2 FQNNGV come from the germline V gene. V lost 7 bases, J lost 5 bases, and 20 bases lay in between. This CDR3 contains 15 residues. The CDR3 nucleotides are TGTGCCAGCACCAGGGGACTTCCCGAAGGGGAGACCCAGTACTTC. Protein: CASTRGLPEGETQYF.

This clonotype has a count of ten or more. Germline is not matched at one junction end, which may reflect a read error. The chain combines TRBV19 with TRBJ1-6; a weak D match, TRBD1 (6 bases). The CDR3 contains 14 residues. Germline V gene sequence: CDR1 LNHDA, CDR2 SQIVND (reference sequence). The CDR3 sequence is CASNQGTYNSPLYF. The CDR3 nucleotides read TGTGCCAGCAACCAGGGGACCTATAATTCGCCCCTCTACTTT.

This clonotype has at least ten counts. The genes are TRBV12-3 or TRBV12-4 and TRBJ2-7; TRBD1 matches at 7 bases. CDR3 length: 12 residues. The J segment lost 7 bases and the V segment lost 1 base, leaving 1 base of the junction unmatched. CDR3 protein: CASSLGQGEQYF. The CDR3 nucleotides read TGTGCCAGCAGTTTAGGACAGGGAGAGCAGTACTTC.

This clonotype appeared many times. The chain combines TRBV5-5 with TRBJ2-1; unclear D gene. Germline lookup yields CDR1 SGHKS and CDR2 YYEKEE (reference sequence). The V end was cut by 0 bases, the J end by 9 bases, with 7 bases between. The CDR3 consists of 12 residues. The CDR3 loop is CASSLVQIEQFF. CDR3 nucleotides: TGTGCCAGCAGCTTGGTTCAGATTGAGCAGTTCTTC.

This clonotype occurred many times. The chain employs TRBV27 and TRBJ2-7; 8 bases agree with TRBD1. Trimming took 3 bases from V and 2 from J; bases not matched to a gene: 6. CDR3 length: 15 amino acids. Germline V gene sequence: CDR1 MNHEY, CDR2 SMNVEV (reference sequence). The CDR3 DNA follows: TGTGCCAGCAGTTTCCAAACCAGGGGGCCCTACGAGCAGTACTTC. It encodes CASSFQTRGPYEQYF.

CDR3 amino acids: CASSSGLRGADTQYF. Written as DNA, the CDR3 is TGCGCCAGCAGCTCGGGACTAAGGGGCGCAGATACGCAGTATTTT. The genes are TRBV5-1 and TRBJ2-3; 7 bases agree with TRBD2. The CDR3 covers 15 residues. The V segment lost 3 bases and the J segment 4 bases; nucleotides outside the gene matches: 8. CDR1 SGHRS and CDR2 YFSETQ come from the germline V gene.

This clonotype came up many times. The junction differs from germline at one of its ends, possibly a read error. The chain combines TRBV7-7 with TRBJ2-7; D is undetermined. Germline lookup yields CDR1 SSHAT and CDR2 FNYEAQ (reference sequence). This CDR3 has 13 residues. This chain's CDR3 is CASSLDATYEQYF. CDR3 nucleotides: TGTGCTAGCAGCTTGGACGCGACCTACGAGCAGTACTTC.

This clonotype was seen more than once but under ten times. The V call is TRBV5-1, the J call TRBJ2-2; D remains ambiguous. V was trimmed by 0 bases and J by 3 bases, leaving 6 bases between them. The CDR3 length is 14 residues. The germline gives CDR1 SGHRS, CDR2 YFSETQ. This CDR3 is CASSLVPDTGELFF. CDR3 in DNA: TGCGCCAGCAGCTTGGTCCCGGACACCGGGGAGCTGTTTTTT.

The chain has TRBV20-1 and TRBJ2-1, with D possibly matching TRBD1 (6 bases). In germline, CDR1 is DFQATT, CDR2 SNEGSKA (reference sequence). Trimming left V 0 bases short and J 4 bases short, with 13 bases between. The CDR3 is 15 amino acids. The CDR3 is CSARDLQGTYNEQFF. CDR3 nucleotide sequence: TGCAGTGCTAGAGATCTTCAGGGGACATACAATGAGCAGTTCTTC.

This clonotype was found many times. Compared with germline, one end of the junction differs, possibly owing to a read error. The V gene is TRBV4-1, the J gene TRBJ2-1, with TRBD1 identical over 9 bases. CDR1 and CDR2 (germline): MGHRA, YSYEKL. The CDR3 length is 16 residues. CDR3 loop: CASSQDDRGYYAEQFF. The CDR3 bases are TGTGCCAGCAGCCAAGATGACAGGGGGTACTATGCTGAGCAGTTCTTC.